This is a list of T cell receptor beta chains from one sample in a study of blood T cell repertoires in COVID-19. Method: immunoSEQ multiplex PCR; TCRdb's copy keeps in-frame clones and lacks some. The sample consists of about 270,000 clones, over 80% of them appearing once. Sequenced input: PBMCs or T cells enriched from blood (not recorded which). These TCRs come from a young woman with acute COVID-19. Both conserved end residues are part of each CDR3. The D gene is left open where the match is weak. The size field is filled for only some rows; it gives once, few, many or a size class.

size: NA; D: TRBD2; V: TRBV25-1; J: TRBJ2-7; CDR3: CASSEGGGRQYF; DNA: TGTGCCAGCAGTGAAGGGGGAGGGCGGCAGTACTTC
size: NA; D: NA; V: TRBV7-8; J: TRBJ2-6; CDR3: CASSSTLTGANVLTF; DNA: TGTGCCAGCAGCTCGACACTGACTGGGGCCAACGTCCTGACTTTC
size: NA; D: TRBD1; V: TRBV2; J: TRBJ2-7; CDR3: CASRRTGANYEQYF; DNA: TGTGCCAGCAGAAGGACAGGGGCCAACTACGAGCAGTACTTC
size: once; D: NA; V: TRBV28; J: TRBJ1-3; CDR3: CASSLSPGFSGNTIYF; DNA: TGTGCCAGCAGTTTAAGCCCGGGATTCTCTGGAAACACCATATATTTT
size: few; D: NA; V: TRBV29-1; J: TRBJ1-1; CDR3: CSASQGNTEAFF; DNA: TGCAGCGCTTCACAGGGGAACACTGAAGCTTTCTTT
size: NA; D: NA; V: TRBV18; J: TRBJ2-7; CDR3: CASSPAVQGDEQYF; DNA: TGTGCCAGCTCACCGGCGGTTCAGGGCGACGAGCAGTACTTC
size: NA; D: TRBD2; V: TRBV18; J: TRBJ2-7; CDR3: CASSSRLANLYEQYF; DNA: TGTGCCAGCTCATCCCGACTAGCGAACCTCTACGAGCAGTACTTC
size: NA; D: NA; V: TRBV7-3; J: TRBJ2-1; CDR3: CASSKKPEGAREFF; DNA: TGTGCCAGCAGCAAAAAACCGGAAGGGGCTCGAGAGTTCTTC
size: NA; D: NA; V: TRBV6-4; J: TRBJ2-3; CDR3: CASSPLARDTQYF; DNA: TGTGCCAGCAGCCCCCTAGCAAGGGATACGCAGTATTTT
size: once; D: NA; V: TRBV14; J: TRBJ2-1; CDR3: CASSQESGLNNEQFF; DNA: TGTGCCAGCAGCCAAGAATCAGGGCTGAACAATGAGCAGTTCTTC
size: NA; D: TRBD1; V: TRBV9; J: TRBJ2-7; CDR3: CASSGRQGAQIFEQYF; DNA: TGTGCCAGCAGCGGACGACAGGGGGCACAAATTTTCGAGCAGTACTTC
size: NA; D: NA; V: TRBV7-2; J: TRBJ2-3; CDR3: CASSWIMGSGDSQYF; DNA: TGTGCCAGCAGCTGGATTATGGGCTCCGGGGATTCACAGTATTTT
size: NA; D: NA; V: TRBV6-5; J: TRBJ1-1; CDR3: CASRHPEGGTEAFF; DNA: TGTGCCAGCAGGCACCCCGAAGGGGGCACTGAAGCTTTCTTT
size: NA; D: TRBD1; V: TRBV5-1; J: TRBJ1-1; CDR3: CASSYLTGTGNTEAFF; DNA: TGCGCCAGCAGCTATCTTACCGGGACAGGGAACACTGAAGCTTTCTTT
size: NA; D: NA; V: TRBV10-2; J: TRBJ1-5; CDR3: CASSLGEQGQPQHF; DNA: TGCGCCAGCAGTTTAGGGGAACAAGGACAGCCCCAGCATTTT
size: NA; D: TRBD1; V: TRBV11-2; J: TRBJ1-2; CDR3: CASSLVRIGTGIYGYTF; DNA: TGTGCCAGCAGCTTAGTAAGGATCGGGACAGGGATCTATGGCTACACCTTC
size: NA; D: NA; V: TRBV20-1; J: TRBJ2-7; CDR3: CSANGGEQYF; DNA: TGCAGTGCTAACGGGGGCGAGCAGTACTTC
size: NA; D: NA; V: TRBV30; J: TRBJ2-7; CDR3: CAWTASSYEQYF; DNA: TGTGCCTGGACAGCGTCCTCCTACGAGCAGTACTTC
size: NA; D: NA; V: TRBV20-1; J: TRBJ2-7; CDR3: CSASGDKLYEQYF; DNA: TGCAGTGCTAGTGGGGACAAGCTCTACGAGCAGTACTTC
size: NA; D: TRBD2; V: TRBV9; J: TRBJ2-5; CDR3: CASSPTSGQETQYF; DNA: TGTGCCAGCAGCCCTACTAGCGGACAAGAGACCCAGTACTTC
size: NA; D: NA; V: TRBV7-2; J: TRBJ2-3; CDR3: CASSLRVSTDTQYF; DNA: TGTGCCAGCAGCTTACGGGTCTCCACAGATACGCAGTATTTT
size: NA; D: TRBD1; V: TRBV19; J: TRBJ1-1; CDR3: CASNADREGDTEAFF; DNA: TGTGCCAGTAACGCGGACAGGGAGGGAGACACTGAAGCTTTCTTT
size: NA; D: NA; V: TRBV4-1; J: TRBJ1-4; CDR3: CASSQDRSGQTTNEKLFF; DNA: TGCGCCAGCAGCCAAGATAGGTCGGGACAAACAACTAATGAAAAACTGTTTTTT
size: NA; D: TRBD1; V: TRBV5-1; J: TRBJ1-6; CDR3: CASSQTGGNSPLHF; DNA: TGCGCCAGCAGCCAGACAGGGGGGAATTCACCCCTCCACTTT